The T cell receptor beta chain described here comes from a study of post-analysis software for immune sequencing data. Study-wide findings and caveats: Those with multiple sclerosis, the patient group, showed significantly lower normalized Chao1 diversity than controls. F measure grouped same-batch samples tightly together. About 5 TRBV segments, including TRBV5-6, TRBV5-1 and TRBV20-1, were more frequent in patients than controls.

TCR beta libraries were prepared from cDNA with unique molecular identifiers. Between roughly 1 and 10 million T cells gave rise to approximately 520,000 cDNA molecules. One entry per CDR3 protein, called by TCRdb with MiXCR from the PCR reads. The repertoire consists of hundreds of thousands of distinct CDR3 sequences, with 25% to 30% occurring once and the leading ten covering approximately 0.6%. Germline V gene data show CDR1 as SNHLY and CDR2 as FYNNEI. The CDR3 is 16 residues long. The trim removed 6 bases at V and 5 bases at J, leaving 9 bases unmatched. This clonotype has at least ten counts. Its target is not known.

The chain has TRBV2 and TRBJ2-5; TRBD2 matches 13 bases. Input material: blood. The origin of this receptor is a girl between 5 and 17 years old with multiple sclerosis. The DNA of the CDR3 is TGTGCCAGCAGCGCCGGGACTAGCGGGGTAGCGGAGACCCAGTACTTC. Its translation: CASSAGTSGVAETQYF.